The 17 T cell receptor beta chains below were found in one sample sequenced in a study of blood T cell repertoires in COVID-19. TCRdb's table, derived via immunoSEQ multiplex PCR, lists solely in-frame clones and lacks some. The data show 200,000 to 250,000 clones, 86% seen once. Sample: peripheral blood. The receptors stem from a man aged 80 or over with acute or convalescent COVID-19.

Only a few counts were recorded for this clone. The chain couples TRBV5-1 to TRBJ2-2; possibly TRBD1 for D (6 bases). Germline V gene lookup returns CDR1 SGHRS and CDR2 YFSETQ. Trimming pared 2 bases from V and 3 bases from J, leaving 8 bases between. There are 14 residues in the CDR3. In nucleotides, the CDR3 is TGCGCCAGCAGCTTCAGGGGTCACACCGGGGAGCTGTTTTTT. Protein sequence: CASSFRGHTGELFF. The whole variable domain, filled in from reference TRBV5-1 and TRBJ2-2, reads KAGVTQTPRYLIKTRGQQVTLSCSPISGHRSVSWYQQTPGQGLQFLFEYFSETQRNKGNFPGRFSGRQFSNSRSEMNVSTLELGDSALYLCASSFRGHTGELFFGEGSRLTVL.

This chain connects TRBV5-1 to TRBJ2-5, with 13 nucleotides matching TRBD2. The CDR3 has 16 amino acids. Germline trimming cut 2 bases from V and 5 bases from J; bases unmatched to any gene: 6. Germline V gene data show CDR1 as SGHRS and CDR2 as YFSETQ. In nucleotides, the CDR3 is TGCGCCAGCAGCTTAACCGGGACTAGCGGGGTGGAGACCCAGTACTTC. The encoded protein is CASSLTGTSGVETQYF.

The CDR3 loop is CASSSQRVQGNEAKNIQYF. Written as DNA, the CDR3 is TGTGCCAGCAGCTCACAAAGGGTCCAGGGAAATGAGGCCAAAAACATTCAGTACTTC. The chain uses TRBV5-8 and TRBJ2-4; D is perhaps TRBD1 (5 bases). The length of the CDR3 is 19 residues. The germline V gene encodes CDR1 SGHTS and CDR2 YDEGEE. V was trimmed by 3 bases and J by 1 base, leaving 23 bases between them. The whole variable domain, filled in from reference TRBV5-8 and TRBJ2-4, reads EAGVTQSPTHLIKTRGQQATLRCSPISGHTSVYWYQQALGLGLQFLLWYDEGEERNRGNFPPRFSGRQFPNYSSELNVNALELEDSALYLCASSSQRVQGNEAKNIQYFGAGTRLSVL.

This clone was picked up one time. The chain links TRBV5-1 to TRBJ2-5; D possibly corresponds to TRBD1 (6 bases). Trimming pared 7 bases from V and 3 bases from J, leaving 7 bases between. The CDR3 length is 11 residues. Germline-derived CDR1 and CDR2 are SGHRS and YFSETQ. The CDR3 coding sequence is TGCGCCAGCTGGACAGAAGAGACCCAGTACTTC. This encodes CASWTEETQYF.

V is TRBV5-1 and J is TRBJ1-5, with 10 bases that match TRBD1. The length of the CDR3 is 17 residues. After removal of 4 bases from V and 5 bases from J, the junction contained 12 bases not matched to a gene. Germline V gene sequence: CDR1 SGHRS, CDR2 YFSETQ. The CDR3 region has the DNA TGCGCCAGCAGCATATTACCACAGGGACAGGGGCATCAGCCCCAGCATTTT. Its protein is CASSILPQGQGHQPQHF.

The rearrangement joins TRBV11-3 to TRBJ1-4, with 9 bases matching TRBD1. The V gene end was trimmed by 0 bases and the J gene end by 8 bases; junction bases not matched to a gene: 4. The CDR3 has 15 amino acids. The germline V gene encodes CDR1 SGHNT and CDR2 YENEEA. The CDR3 nucleotides are TGTGCCAGCAGCTTAGAGGACAGGGGATTAGAAAAACTGTTTTTT. Protein product: CASSLEDRGLEKLFF.

The chain combines TRBV15 with TRBJ1-1, with D unclear. The CDR3 is 13 amino acids. Germline-derived CDR1 and CDR2 are LNHNV and YYDKDF (reference sequence). V lost 4 bases, J lost 1 base, and 7 bases lay in between. The CDR3 DNA is TGTGCCACCAGCATAACCAGGAACACTGAAGCTTTCTTT. Amino acid sequence: CATSITRNTEAFF.

This chain joins TRBV28 and TRBJ2-7; D may be TRBD1 (5 bases). Germline V gene sequence: CDR1 MDHEN, CDR2 SYDVKM. With 7 bases removed from V and 2 bases from J, the gap between germline ends came to 15 bases. This CDR3 comprises 14 residues. CDR3 loop: CASTLSGPTYEQYF. The CDR3 coding sequence is TGTGCCAGCACCCTTTCAGGGCCGACCTACGAGCAGTACTTC.

This chain links TRBV6-5 with TRBJ1-2, with TRBD1 matching 8 bases. The V and J ends lost 6 bases and 8 bases, in that order; junction bases with no gene match: 14. The CDR3 extends over 15 amino acids. Germline-derived CDR1 and CDR2 are MNHEY and SVGAGI. CDR3 bases: TGTGCCAGCAGCCGCGCGGGACAGGTGCGGGACGGCTACACCTTC. Translated: CASSRAGQVRDGYTF.

The V and J genes are TRBV3-1 (or the pseudogene TRBV3-2) and TRBJ1-1; D gene uncertain. CDR3 length equals 14 residues. Germline CDR1 and CDR2: LGHDT and YNNKEL (reference sequence). V shed 1 base and J shed 2 bases, with 8 bases lying between them. The CDR3 nucleotides are TGTGCCAGCAGCCAAGTCCCCTTTAACACTGAAGCTTTCTTT. Protein sequence: CASSQVPFNTEAFF.

The chain links TRBV6-5 to TRBJ1-6, with TRBD1 matching over 7 bases. Germline CDR1 MNHEY, CDR2 SVGAGI. The CDR3 is 15 residues long. J was trimmed by 9 bases and V by 6 bases; bases with no gene match: 11. The CDR3 sequence: CASSVDRAQSSPLHF. CDR3 nucleotides: TGTGCCAGCAGCGTCGACAGGGCCCAAAGTTCACCCCTCCACTTT.

The chain recombines TRBV10-3 with TRBJ2-2, with D tentatively TRBD1 (6 bases). Germline V gene sequence: CDR1 ENHRY, CDR2 SYGVKD. The CDR3 loop spans 15 amino acids. Trimming cost V 0 bases and J 6 bases, with 11 bases left between them. The CDR3 region has the DNA TGTGCCATCAGTGAGTCCAGGGGCTCGGCCGGGGAGCTGTTTTTT. This encodes CAISESRGSAGELFF.

This chain joins TRBV5-4 and TRBJ1-1, with 9 bases matching TRBD1. Germline assignment: CDR1 SGHNT and CDR2 YYREEE (reference sequence). The ends lost 4 bases at V and 1 base at J; junction bases unmatched: 5. The CDR3 is 15 residues long. CDR3 nucleotide sequence: TGTGCCAGCAGCCCACAGGGGGCGGCGAACACTGAAGCTTTCTTT. Protein sequence: CASSPQGAANTEAFF.

The chain combines TRBV18 with TRBJ1-4; 7 nucleotides align to TRBD1. The junction had 12 bases not matched to a gene; V was cut back by 2 bases and J by 6 bases. CDR1 and CDR2 (germline): KGHSH, LQKENI. The CDR3 spans 17 residues. The CDR3 protein is CASSPITGDSYYEKLFF. The CDR3, as DNA: TGTGCCAGCTCACCAATTACAGGGGATTCCTATTATGAAAAACTGTTTTTT.

The chain couples TRBV2 to TRBJ1-2; the match to TRBD1 covers 7 bases. This CDR3 is built from 13 residues. V shed 4 bases, J shed 4 bases, and the junction held 3 bases outside the gene matches. Germline CDR1 SNHLY, CDR2 FYNNEI. DNA of the CDR3: TGTGCCAGCAGTGCAGGGGGTCCCTATGGCTACACCTTC. The encoded protein is CASSAGGPYGYTF.

The chain uses TRBV7-8 and TRBJ2-7, with D uncertain. The CDR3 totals 14 residues. Between the trimmed V and J ends, which lost 0 bases and 3 bases, there was a span of 9 bases. CDR1 is SGHVS and CDR2 is FQNEAQ in the germline V gene. This chain's CDR3 is CASSLASSVYEQYF. The CDR3 DNA reads TGTGCCAGCAGCTTAGCGAGTTCGGTCTACGAGCAGTACTTC.

The rearrangement joins TRBV6-5 to TRBJ1-3; no reliable D call. The V end was cut by 6 bases, the J end by 1 base, with 13 bases between. CDR1 is MNHEY, CDR2 SVGAGI, per germline. The CDR3 is made up of 15 amino acids. The chain's CDR3 is CASRDLGGSGNTIYF. The CDR3, as DNA: TGTGCCAGCAGGGACCTTGGCGGGTCTGGAAACACCATATATTTT.